These T cell receptor beta chains were read from a single sample in a study of shared clonotypes between healthy human individuals. Here immunoSEQ multiplex PCR was the method, and the copy in TCRdb shows in-frame clones only, minus some. The data show 750,000 to 1,000,000 clones, with more than 85% seen just once and 24% held by the top ten. The sequencing sample was made of naive CD8+ T cells sorted from blood. Receptors were obtained from a man younger than 45 in good health. Each CDR3 is given with its conserved first and last residue. A D gene is named only where the DNA matches it firmly. Rows may omit the clone size; those that give it use once, few, many or a size class.

D gene: TRBD2; clone size: -; J gene: TRBJ2-7; V gene: TRBV28; CDR3 DNA: TGTGCCAGCAGGTGGGTGAGCGGGAGCCTATCCTACGAGCAGTACTTC; CDR3 protein: CASRWVSGSLSYEQYF
D gene: -; clone size: -; J gene: TRBJ2-3; V gene: TRBV2; CDR3 DNA: TGTGCCAGCAGTGAAGTTTCGGATACTAGCACAGATACGCAGTATTTT; CDR3 protein: CASSEVSDTSTDTQYF
D gene: -; clone size: -; J gene: TRBJ2-5; V gene: TRBV18; CDR3 DNA: TGTGCCAGCTCACCATCCAAGGCAGGAAGATACCAAGAGACCCAGTACTTC; CDR3 protein: CASSPSKAGRYQETQYF
D gene: -; clone size: -; J gene: TRBJ2-2; V gene: TRBV11-2; CDR3 DNA: TGTGCCAGCAGCTTAAAGTGGAACTCGGGCCTAACCGGGGAGCTGTTTTTT; CDR3 protein: CASSLKWNSGLTGELFF
D gene: -; clone size: -; J gene: TRBJ2-7; V gene: TRBV14; CDR3 DNA: TGTGCCAGCAGCCAAGAATGGACACCAAACTCCTACGAGCAGTACTTC; CDR3 protein: CASSQEWTPNSYEQYF
D gene: TRBD1; clone size: -; J gene: TRBJ1-2; V gene: TRBV7-9; CDR3 DNA: TGTGCCAGCAGCTTACCGGGACAGGGAGGCTACACCTTC; CDR3 protein: CASSLPGQGGYTF
D gene: -; clone size: -; J gene: TRBJ1-3; V gene: TRBV9; CDR3 DNA: TGTGCCAGCAGCTCCTGGACCTCTACGTCTGGAAACACCATATATTTT; CDR3 protein: CASSSWTSTSGNTIYF
D gene: -; clone size: -; J gene: TRBJ1-4; V gene: TRBV20-1; CDR3 DNA: TGCAGTGGGACAGCTGAAAAACTGTTTTTT; CDR3 protein: CSGTAEKLFF
D gene: -; clone size: few; J gene: TRBJ2-7; V gene: TRBV2; CDR3 DNA: TGTGCCAGCAGCACGGAAAGCGAGCAGTACTTC; CDR3 protein: CASSTESEQYF
D gene: TRBD1; clone size: -; J gene: TRBJ1-1; V gene: TRBV6-5; CDR3 DNA: TGTGCCAGCAGTTACCAGACAGGGTTTACTGAAGCTTTCTTT; CDR3 protein: CASSYQTGFTEAFF
D gene: -; clone size: -; J gene: TRBJ1-4; V gene: TRBV9; CDR3 DNA: TGTGCCAGCAGCGTAGGAGGGTCAACTAATGAAAAACTGTTTTTT; CDR3 protein: CASSVGGSTNEKLFF
D gene: -; clone size: -; J gene: TRBJ2-4; V gene: TRBV5-1; CDR3 DNA: TGCGCCAGCAGCTTGGGCCACAGGGAGGGATCCCCATTAGCCAAAAACATTCAGTACTTC; CDR3 protein: CASSLGHREGSPLAKNIQYF
D gene: -; clone size: -; J gene: TRBJ1-2; V gene: TRBV11-2; CDR3 DNA: TGTGCCAGCAGCTTAGATGGGTTCGTTAACTATGGCTACACCTTC; CDR3 protein: CASSLDGFVNYGYTF
D gene: -; clone size: -; J gene: TRBJ2-1; V gene: TRBV6-5; CDR3 DNA: TGTGCCAGCAGCGGCACTAGCTACAATGAGCAGTTCTTC; CDR3 protein: CASSGTSYNEQFF
D gene: -; clone size: once; J gene: TRBJ2-5; V gene: TRBV9; CDR3 DNA: TGTGCCAGCAGCGTAGCAGGAGGAGAGACCCAGTACTTC; CDR3 protein: CASSVAGGETQYF
D gene: -; clone size: -; J gene: TRBJ2-5; V gene: TRBV27; CDR3 DNA: TGTGCCAGCAACCCTCGAGGACTGGCGGCCAGGGCCCAGTACTTC; CDR3 protein: CASNPRGLAARAQYF
D gene: -; clone size: once; J gene: TRBJ2-7; V gene: TRBV9; CDR3 DNA: TGTGCCAGCAGCCCCGGGACTCTCTACGAGCAGTACTTC; CDR3 protein: CASSPGTLYEQYF
D gene: -; clone size: -; J gene: TRBJ1-5; V gene: TRBV4-3; CDR3 DNA: TGCGCCAGCAGCCGAAGTTGGGCAAGAGCCGATCAGCCCCAGCATTTT; CDR3 protein: CASSRSWARADQPQHF
D gene: TRBD2; clone size: -; J gene: TRBJ2-1; V gene: TRBV19; CDR3 DNA: TGTGCCAGTTCGCCGGGGACTAGTCACAATGAGCAGTTCTTC; CDR3 protein: CASSPGTSHNEQFF
D gene: -; clone size: -; J gene: TRBJ2-2; V gene: TRBV18; CDR3 DNA: TGTGCCAGCTCACCTCAGACAGGGAGGAAGGACACCGGGGAGCTGTTTTTT; CDR3 protein: CASSPQTGRKDTGELFF
D gene: -; clone size: -; J gene: TRBJ1-3; V gene: TRBV5-1; CDR3 DNA: TGCGCCAGCAGCTTGAGGGCGGCGGACACTCCTGGAAACACCATATATTTT; CDR3 protein: CASSLRAADTPGNTIYF
D gene: -; clone size: few; J gene: TRBJ1-5; V gene: TRBV27; CDR3 DNA: TGTGCCAGCAGTTTCACAGGGAGGAATCAGCCCCAGCATTTT; CDR3 protein: CASSFTGRNQPQHF
D gene: TRBD1; clone size: -; J gene: TRBJ2-2; V gene: TRBV5-1; CDR3 DNA: TGCGCCAGCAGCTCAACAGGGGGCCCCACCGGGGAGCTGTTTTTT; CDR3 protein: CASSSTGGPTGELFF
D gene: TRBD2; clone size: -; J gene: TRBJ2-7; V gene: TRBV5-4; CDR3 DNA: TGTGCCAGCAGCTTGTTAGCGGGAAGCTACGAGCAGTACTTC; CDR3 protein: CASSLLAGSYEQYF
D gene: TRBD1; clone size: -; J gene: TRBJ2-6; V gene: TRBV28; CDR3 DNA: TGTGCCAGCAGTTCAGGGACAGGGTCCGGGGCCAACGTCCTGACTTTC; CDR3 protein: CASSSGTGSGANVLTF
D gene: -; clone size: -; J gene: TRBJ2-7; V gene: TRBV9; CDR3 DNA: TGTGCCAGCGGCCCTGGACGGTGGGATGAGCAGTACTTC; CDR3 protein: CASGPGRWDEQYF
D gene: TRBD1; clone size: once; J gene: TRBJ2-1; V gene: TRBV25-1; CDR3 DNA: TGTGCCAGCTGGGGGGACAGGGGGCGACCCCCCTACAATGAGCAGTTCTTC; CDR3 protein: CASWGDRGRPPYNEQFF
D gene: TRBD2; clone size: -; J gene: TRBJ2-7; V gene: TRBV19; CDR3 DNA: TGTGCCACAACGCCTAGCGGGAGGGCTTCCTACGAGCAGTACTTC; CDR3 protein: CATTPSGRASYEQYF
D gene: -; clone size: -; J gene: TRBJ2-5; V gene: TRBV27; CDR3 DNA: TGTGCCAGCAGCCTCCGGGGTCCCCAAGAGACCCAGTACTTC; CDR3 protein: CASSLRGPQETQYF
D gene: TRBD1; clone size: -; J gene: TRBJ2-3; V gene: TRBV5-5; CDR3 DNA: TGTGCCAGCAACACTGGACAGGGTGGCACAGATACGCAGTATTTT; CDR3 protein: CASNTGQGGTDTQYF
D gene: -; clone size: -; J gene: TRBJ2-7; V gene: TRBV19; CDR3 DNA: TGTGCCAGTAGTATCCGGGACCTCGGGGGCTACGAGCAGTACTTC; CDR3 protein: CASSIRDLGGYEQYF
D gene: -; clone size: -; J gene: TRBJ2-1; V gene: TRBV7-9; CDR3 DNA: TGTGCCAGCACCCCACGGGAACTAGGGTATGAGCAGTTCTTC; CDR3 protein: CASTPRELGYEQFF
D gene: -; clone size: -; J gene: TRBJ2-7; V gene: TRBV6-5; CDR3 DNA: TGTGCCAGCACGACGGGGGACCCCTACGAGCAGTACTTC; CDR3 protein: CASTTGDPYEQYF
D gene: -; clone size: -; J gene: TRBJ2-5; V gene: TRBV25-1; CDR3 DNA: TGTGCCAGCAGTGACCCGGGACCCATCCAAGGGGCCCAGTACTTC; CDR3 protein: CASSDPGPIQGAQYF
D gene: -; clone size: -; J gene: TRBJ1-2; V gene: TRBV5-8; CDR3 DNA: TGTGCCAGCAGGAGGGAGTACTATGGCTACACCTTC; CDR3 protein: CASRREYYGYTF
D gene: -; clone size: -; J gene: TRBJ2-1; V gene: TRBV29-1; CDR3 DNA: TGCAGCGTTGAAGTATTGACAAATGAGCAGTTCTTC; CDR3 protein: CSVEVLTNEQFF